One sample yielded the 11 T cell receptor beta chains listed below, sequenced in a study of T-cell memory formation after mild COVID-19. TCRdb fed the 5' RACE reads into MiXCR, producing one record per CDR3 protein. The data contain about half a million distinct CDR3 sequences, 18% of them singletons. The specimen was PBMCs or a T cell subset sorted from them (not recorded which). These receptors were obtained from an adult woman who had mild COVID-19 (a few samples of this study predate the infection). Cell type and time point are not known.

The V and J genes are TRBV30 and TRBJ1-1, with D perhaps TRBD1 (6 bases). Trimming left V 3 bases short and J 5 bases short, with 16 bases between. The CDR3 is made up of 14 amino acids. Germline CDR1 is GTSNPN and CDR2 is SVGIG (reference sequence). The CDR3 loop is CAWRDSPGGTEAFF. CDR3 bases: TGTGCCTGGAGGGACAGCCCGGGGGGGACTGAAGCTTTCTTT.

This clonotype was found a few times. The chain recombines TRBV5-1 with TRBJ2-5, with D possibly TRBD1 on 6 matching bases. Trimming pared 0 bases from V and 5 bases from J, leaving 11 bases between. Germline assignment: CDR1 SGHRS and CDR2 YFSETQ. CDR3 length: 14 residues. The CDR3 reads CASSLEGEGETQYF. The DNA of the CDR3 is TGCGCCAGCAGCTTGGAGGGGGAAGGGGAGACCCAGTACTTC.

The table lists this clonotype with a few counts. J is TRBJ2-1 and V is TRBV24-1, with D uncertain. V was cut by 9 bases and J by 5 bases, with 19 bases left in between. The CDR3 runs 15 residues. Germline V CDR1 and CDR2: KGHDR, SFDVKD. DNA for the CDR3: TGTGCCACCGCGGTAGGTGGGCGCCGGGACAATGAGCAGTTCTTC. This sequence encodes CATAVGGRRDNEQFF.

CDR3 sequence reads: CASSSQGGSGNTIYF. Written as DNA, the CDR3 is TGTGCCAGCAGCTCGCAGGGTGGGTCTGGAAACACCATATATTTT. This sequence joins TRBV7-9 and TRBJ1-3, with a tentative D call TRBD1 (5 bases). CDR1 SEHNR and CDR2 FQNEAQ come from the germline V gene (reference sequence). There are 15 residues in the CDR3. V was clipped by 4 bases and J by 1 base, with 11 bases between them.

The CDR3 nucleotides are TGTGCCAGCACGTGGGCCAACGTCCTGACTTTC. Translation gives CASTWANVLTF. The chain employs TRBV6-6 and TRBJ2-6; D unresolved. Deletions cut 7 bases from V and 5 bases from J, with 3 bases between. The CDR3 contains 11 residues. Germline loops: CDR1 MNHNY, CDR2 SVGAGI (reference sequence).

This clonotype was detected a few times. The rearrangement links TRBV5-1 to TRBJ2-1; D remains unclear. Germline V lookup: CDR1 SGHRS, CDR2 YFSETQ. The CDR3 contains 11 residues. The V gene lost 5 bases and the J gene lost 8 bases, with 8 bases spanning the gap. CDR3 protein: CASRLSDEQFF. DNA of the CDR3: TGCGCCAGCAGACTTTCTGATGAGCAGTTCTTC.

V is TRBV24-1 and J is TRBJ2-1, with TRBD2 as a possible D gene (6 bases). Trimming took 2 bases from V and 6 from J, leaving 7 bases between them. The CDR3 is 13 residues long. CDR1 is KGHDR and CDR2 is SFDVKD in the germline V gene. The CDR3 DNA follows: TGTGCCACCAGTGATTACGGGGGCAATGAGCAGTTCTTC. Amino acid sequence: CATSDYGGNEQFF.

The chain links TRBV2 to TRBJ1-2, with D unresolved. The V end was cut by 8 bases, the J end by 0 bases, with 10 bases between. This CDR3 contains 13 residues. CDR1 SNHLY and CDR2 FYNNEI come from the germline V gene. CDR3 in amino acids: CASRAASNYGYTF. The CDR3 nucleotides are TGTGCCAGCCGCGCAGCCTCTAACTATGGCTACACCTTC.

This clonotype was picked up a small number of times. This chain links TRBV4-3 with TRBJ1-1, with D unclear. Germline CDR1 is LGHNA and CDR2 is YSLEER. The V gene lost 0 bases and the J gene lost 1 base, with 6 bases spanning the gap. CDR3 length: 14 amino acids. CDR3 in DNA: TGCGCCAGCAGCCAAGACTGGGGGAACACTGAAGCTTTCTTT. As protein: CASSQDWGNTEAFF.

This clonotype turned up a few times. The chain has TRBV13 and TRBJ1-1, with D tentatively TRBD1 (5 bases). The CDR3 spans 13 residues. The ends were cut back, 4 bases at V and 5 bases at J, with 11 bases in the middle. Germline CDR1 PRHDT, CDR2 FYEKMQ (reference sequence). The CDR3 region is CASSSRRGTEAFF. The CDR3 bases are TGTGCCAGCAGCTCAAGGCGGGGGACTGAAGCTTTCTTT.

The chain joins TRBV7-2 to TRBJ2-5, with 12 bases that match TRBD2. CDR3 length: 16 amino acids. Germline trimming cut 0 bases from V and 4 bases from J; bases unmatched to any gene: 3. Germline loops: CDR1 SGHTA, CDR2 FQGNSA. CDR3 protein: CASSLAASGGVETQYF. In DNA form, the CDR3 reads TGTGCCAGCAGCTTAGCGGCTAGCGGGGGGGTAGAGACCCAGTACTTC. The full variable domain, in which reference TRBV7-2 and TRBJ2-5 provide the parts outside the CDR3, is GAGVSQSPSNKVTEKGKDVELRCDPISGHTALYWYRQSLGQGLEFLIYFQGNSAPDKSGLPSDRFSAERTGGSVSTLTIQRTQQEDSAVYLCASSLAASGGVETQYFGPGTRLLVL.